These 15 T cell receptor beta chains originate from one sample sequenced in a study of cytomegalovirus exposure and HLA in healthy donors. Primers: 60 Vbeta forward and 13 Jbeta reverse. Assay used: immunoSEQ multiplex PCR; TCRdb lists only in-frame clones, some missing. The sample records 150,000 or so clones, roughly three quarters being singletons. Sequenced material: PBMCs. The receptors were sampled from a man aged 35-49 years in good health and CMV-seropositive.

This chain connects TRBV2 to TRBJ1-2; possibly TRBD1 for D (6 bases). The CDR3 loop spans 13 amino acids. From germline, CDR1 is SNHLY and CDR2 FYNNEI. Trimming took off 3 bases at V and 1 base at J, with 6 bases between the two ends. The CDR3 reads CASSDRGNYGYTF. The CDR3 bases are TGTGCCAGCAGTGACAGGGGTAACTATGGCTACACCTTC.

V gene TRBV2 combines with J gene TRBJ1-1, with 7 positions matching TRBD1. Germline V gene sequence: CDR1 SNHLY, CDR2 FYNNEI. CDR3 length: 13 amino acids. Trimming at V came to 9 bases and at J to 5 bases, leaving 9 bases not matched to a gene. In DNA, the CDR3 is TGTGCCAGTGAGGGGGCCGAGGGGACTGAAGCTTTCTTT. Translated: CASEGAEGTEAFF.

This sequence joins TRBV10-3 and TRBJ1-6; TRBD1 agrees at 8 bases. V lost 3 bases, J lost 7 bases, and 8 bases stayed unmatched. The CDR3 is 16 residues long. Germline V gives CDR1 ENHRY, CDR2 SYGVKD. Here the CDR3 DNA reads TGTGCCATCAGTGACCCTCAGGGGGCTGGAAATTCACCCCTCCACTTT. It codes for CAISDPQGAGNSPLHF.

The chain carries TRBV7-3 and TRBJ2-2; TRBD2 is a possible D gene (5 bases). CDR1 is SGHTA and CDR2 is FQGTGA in the germline V gene. The V end was cut by 3 bases, the J end by 7 bases, with 15 bases between. This CDR3 is 15 amino acids long. The CDR3 DNA follows: TGTGCCAGCAGCTTTCGGACCAGCGGTGACGGGGAGCTGTTTTTT. This sequence encodes CASSFRTSGDGELFF.

J is TRBJ2-2 and V is TRBV30; D might be TRBD1 (6 bases). CDR1 is GTSNPN and CDR2 is SVGIG in the germline V gene (reference sequence). The CDR3 sequence is 16 residues long. The germline V and J ends were trimmed by 0 bases and 1 base, with 12 bases remaining between them. The CDR3 nucleotides are TGTGCCTGGAGTGTATTCGGGACACAGAACACCGGGGAGCTGTTTTTT. Residues: CAWSVFGTQNTGELFF.

The table lists this clone with a count of one. The chain employs TRBV5-4 and TRBJ2-5, with a possible D match to TRBD2 (5 bases). The CDR3 runs to 13 residues. V was shortened by 4 bases and J by 0 bases, with 7 bases between the two germline ends. The germline V gene has CDR1 SGHNT and CDR2 YYREEE (reference sequence). CDR3 sequence reads: CASSGLYQETQYF. The CDR3 bases are TGTGCCAGCAGCGGACTGTACCAAGAGACCCAGTACTTC.

This sequence joins TRBV7-8 and TRBJ2-3, with 10 bases fitting TRBD1. CDR1 is SGHVS and CDR2 is FQNEAQ in the germline V gene. CDR3 length: 16 residues. Losses at the gene ends were 7 bases for V and 3 bases for J; bases not matched to a gene: 10. CDR3: CASTFRDRGRTDTQYF. CDR3 bases: TGTGCCAGCACCTTCCGGGACAGGGGACGGACAGATACGCAGTATTTT. Together with reference TRBV7-8 and TRBJ2-3, the CDR3 gives the full variable domain: GAGVSQSPRYKVAKRGQDVALRCDPISGHVSLFWYQQALGQGPEFLTYFQNEAQLDKSGLPSDRFFAERPEGSVSTLKIQRTQQEDSAVYLCASTFRDRGRTDTQYFGPGTRLTVL.

The sample holds a few counts of this clone. This sequence joins TRBV19 and TRBJ1-1; 10 nucleotides agree with TRBD1. Germline CDR1 is LNHDA and CDR2 is SQIVND (reference sequence). The CDR3 contains 15 residues. The V and J ends lost 6 bases and 4 bases, in that order; junction bases with no gene match: 8. The CDR3 DNA is TGTGCCAGTAGCAGACAGGGGGCCGGGAGCACTGAAGCTTTCTTT. It specifies CASSRQGAGSTEAFF.

This chain joins TRBV5-1 and TRBJ1-2; TRBD1 aligns across 8 bases. J was trimmed by 0 bases and V by 0 bases; bases with no gene match: 4. The CDR3 runs to 16 residues. Germline V gene sequence: CDR1 SGHRS, CDR2 YFSETQ. CDR3 nucleotide sequence: TGCGCCAGCAGCTTGGCAGGGACAGGAACTAACTATGGCTACACCTTC. It encodes CASSLAGTGTNYGYTF.

The CDR3 nucleotides are TGTGCCAGCAGTTACGACAGGGGAGAACCCCTCCACTTT. Protein sequence: CASSYDRGEPLHF. The V call is TRBV6-6, the J call TRBJ1-6, with 8 nucleotides matching TRBD1. CDR3 size: 13 residues. In germline, CDR1 is MNHNY, CDR2 SVGAGI (reference sequence). Germline trimming cut 2 bases from V and 12 bases from J; bases unmatched to any gene: 3.

A few counts support this clone. V gene TRBV6-1 combines with J gene TRBJ1-3, with D perhaps TRBD1 (5 bases). Germline loops: CDR1 MNHNS, CDR2 SASEGT. The CDR3 sequence is 14 residues long. Trimming removed 0 bases at V and 4 bases at J, with 7 bases between. CDR3 sequence reads: CASSEAGAGNTIYF. In DNA form, the CDR3 reads TGTGCCAGCAGTGAAGCAGGGGCGGGAAACACCATATATTTT.

This chain uses TRBV10-3 with TRBJ1-1; D is ambiguous. V gave up 7 bases and J gave up 5 bases, with 17 bases separating them. The CDR3 has 14 residues. Germline CDR1 is ENHRY and CDR2 is SYGVKD. Written as DNA, the CDR3 is TGTGCCATCATAGCAAACTCGGGAGGGACTGAAGCTTTCTTT. Translating it yields CAIIANSGGTEAFF.

A single count supports this clone. One junction end disagrees with the germline gene, perhaps due to a read error. J is TRBJ1-4 and V is TRBV2; D gene unclear. Per germline, CDR1 SNHLY and CDR2 FYNNEI. This CDR3 contains 12 residues. CDR3 region: CASGEALGSGVF. The CDR3 nucleotides are TGTGCCAGCGGTGAAGCGCTTGGCAGCGGGGTTTTT.

The chain recombines TRBV4-2 with TRBJ1-3, with D uncertain. The CDR3 is 15 residues long. Germline lookup yields CDR1 LGHNA and CDR2 YNFKEQ. Trimming took 1 base from V and 0 from J, leaving 7 bases between them. CDR3 coding DNA: TGTGCCAGCAGCCAAGTAACGGGCTCTGGAAACACCATATATTTT. Protein sequence: CASSQVTGSGNTIYF.

In nucleotides, the CDR3 is TGCGCCAGCTCAGGCGGGGCATTGACCGGGGAGCTGTTTTTT. This codes for CASSGGALTGELFF. The V gene is TRBV5-1, the J gene TRBJ2-2; possibly TRBD2 for D (6 bases). The CDR3 is 14 residues long. Germline-derived CDR1 and CDR2 are SGHRS and YFSETQ. V dropped 7 bases and J dropped 5 bases, with 15 bases sitting between them.